Included here is one T cell receptor (beta chain) sequence, with context. Its antigen specificity is not known. Base qualities are not at hand, and no much larger clone is one base apart. The data were taken from a study of CD8+ T cells in alopecia areata (dated by TCRdb to between 2017 and 2018). Notes on the research overall: The treated patients, all with moderate-to-severe alopecia areata, were enrolled in an open-label pilot trial of oral tofacitinib given at 5 to 10 mg twice daily. Patients received tofacitinib for 6 to 18 months and were then followed off drug for 6 months to check for delayed response and recurrence. To study T cell clonal expansion in alopecia areata, the researchers applied high-throughput TCRbeta sequencing to both the C3H/HeJ mouse model and human patients. Human TCRbeta sequencing covered scalp tissue and sorted CD4+ and CD8+ peripheral blood T cells from patchy and totalis/universalis alopecia areata patients and healthy controls. Biopsies were taken from tofacitinib-treated patients at baseline and again at 4 and 24 weeks into treatment, and several of those patients also had a later scalp biopsy. Clonality in the scalp was compared among normal scalp (n=4), patchy alopecia areata scalp (n=8), and alopecia totalis/universalis scalp (n=8). RNA came from the PAXgene miRNA kit for fixed scalp, the miRNeasy kit for PBMCs, and the RNeasy kit for mouse skin. immunoSEQ multiplex PCR using 35 Vbeta forward primers and 13 Jbeta reverse primers was used to amplify TCRbeta CDR3 regions. The paper as a whole reports these results and caveats: Resident alphabeta T cells in normal human skin are also sequenced, complicating scalp TCR repertoire analysis, unlike mouse skin dominated by gammadelta T cells. Higher clonality and more expanded CD8+ clones were observed in lesional scalp than in normal scalp, particularly in alopecia totalis/universalis, a finding suggestive of antigenic drive. TCR sequences shared between patients were less clear than in mice, possibly partly because of HLA diversity in the patient population.

Trimming costs V 6 bases and J 4 bases, and their ends lie 7 bases apart. The germline V gene (reference sequence) provides CDR1 DFQATT and CDR2 SNEGSKA. Spanning cysteine to phenylalanine, the CDR3 consists of 10 amino acids. The entry retains the CDR3 DNA only, 30 bases that are in frame from base 1. The receptor library was made with the immunoSEQ multiplex PCR assay. For TCR sequencing, RNA was extracted from every sample and reverse transcribed into cDNA to serve as template. SuperScript III was used for first-strand cDNA synthesis, primed with a 2:1 mix of oligo-dT and random hexamers. A synthetic immune receptor repertoire was used to gauge amplification bias, and whatever bias remained was removed computationally. In the source study's methods: Raw reads were preprocessed to remove errors, and CDR3 was defined according to IMGT conventions as the region from the conserved cysteine to phenylalanine. To get clonality, Shannon entropy was normalized by log2 of the number of productive unique TCRs and the result was subtracted from 1. Whether scalp clones were CD4 or CD8 was inferred by matching scalp TCRbeta sequences against CD4 and CD8 repertoires sorted from blood. Here the immuneACCESS table is served through TCRdb, limited to in-frame sequences with V and J called. Missing clones are a known gap in these copies; in checked studies unresolved V genes cover under half, and the rest lacks a known reason. That table gives V, J and clone size, and the DNA gave D and trimming. For this sample the table gives roughly 200,000 clones, of which around 63% were detected only once. Over 1.5% of the sample comes from the top ten.

The time point label of this sample denotes: baseline before oral tofacitinib. From alopecia areata patients, peripheral blood was collected along with lesional scalp punch biopsies. PBMCs were isolated by density centrifugation and stained for CD3, CD4 and CD8, and CD4+ and CD8+ T cells were sorted on a FACSAria. The chain uses TRBV20-1 and TRBJ2-7; confidence is insufficient to name the D gene. The origin of this receptor is a human donor with alopecia areata. This specimen was CD4+ T cells sorted from blood, taken at week 0. The DNA sequence is as follows: TGCAGTGCGCTAAGTTACGAGCAGTACTTC. Translated, this is CSALSYEQYF.